This T cell receptor beta chain was identified in a study of T cell changes during pregnancy in multiple sclerosis. The assay was immunoSEQ multiplex PCR, and TCRdb's table has in-frame clones only and misses some. Here the sample spans about 80,000 clones, 94% being singletons. The ends lost 6 bases at V and 4 bases at J; junction bases unmatched: 5. The CDR3 contains 14 residues. Germline values: CDR1 MNHEY, CDR2 SMNVEV (reference sequence). The gene calls are TRBV27 and TRBJ2-2; 7 positions match TRBD1. The source of this sequence is a female donor with multiple sclerosis, enrolled in a pregnancy study. The source material was peripheral blood, sampled in the third trimester of pregnancy. The CDR3 sequence is CASRLPGGTGELFF. The CDR3 nucleotides are TGTGCCAGCAGACTACCAGGGGGCACCGGGGAGCTGTTTTTT.